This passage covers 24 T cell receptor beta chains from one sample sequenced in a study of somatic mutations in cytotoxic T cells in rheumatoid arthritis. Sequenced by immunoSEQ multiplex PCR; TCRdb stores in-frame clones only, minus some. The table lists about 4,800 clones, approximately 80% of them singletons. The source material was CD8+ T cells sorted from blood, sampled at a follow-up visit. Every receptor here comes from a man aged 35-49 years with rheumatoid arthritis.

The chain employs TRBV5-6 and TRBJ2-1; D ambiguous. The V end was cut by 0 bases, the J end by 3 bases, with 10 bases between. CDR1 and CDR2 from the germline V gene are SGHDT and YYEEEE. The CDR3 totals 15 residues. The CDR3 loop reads CASSLGAAFYNEQFF. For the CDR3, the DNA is TGTGCCAGCAGCTTGGGTGCGGCTTTCTACAATGAGCAGTTCTTC.

CDR3 in DNA: TGTGCCAGCAGTCCCCGCCACGCGGGCACCGGGGAGCTGTTTTTT. Translated: CASSPRHAGTGELFF. V gene TRBV28 combines with J gene TRBJ2-2, with D perhaps matching TRBD2 (5 bases). Between the trimmed V and J ends, which lost 5 bases and 4 bases, there was a span of 14 bases. Per the germline V gene, CDR1 is MDHEN and CDR2 is SYDVKM. The CDR3 has 15 residues.

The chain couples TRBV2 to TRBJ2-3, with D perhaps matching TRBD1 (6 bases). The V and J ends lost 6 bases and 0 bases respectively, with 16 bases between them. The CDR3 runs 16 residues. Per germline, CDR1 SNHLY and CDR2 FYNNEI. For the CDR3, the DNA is TGTGCCAGCAGAGGATACCGGGACAAAAGCACAGATACGCAGTATTTT. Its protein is CASRGYRDKSTDTQYF.

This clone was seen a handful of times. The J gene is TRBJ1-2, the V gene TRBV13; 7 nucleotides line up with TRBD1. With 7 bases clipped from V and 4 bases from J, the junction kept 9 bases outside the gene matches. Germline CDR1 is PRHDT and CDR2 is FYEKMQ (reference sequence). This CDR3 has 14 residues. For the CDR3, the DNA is TGTGCCAGCACCCCTGAGGGACAGCCCTATGGCTACACCTTC. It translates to CASTPEGQPYGYTF.

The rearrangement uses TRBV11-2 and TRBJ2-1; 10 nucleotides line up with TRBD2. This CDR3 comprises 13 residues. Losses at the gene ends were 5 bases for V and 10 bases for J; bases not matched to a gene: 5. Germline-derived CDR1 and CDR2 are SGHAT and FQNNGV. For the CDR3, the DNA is TGTGCCAGCAGCACCCGGACTAGCGGAGAGCAGTTCTTC. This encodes CASSTRTSGEQFF. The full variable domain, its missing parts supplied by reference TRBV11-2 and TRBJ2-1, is EAGVAQSPRYKIIEKRQSVAFWCNPISGHATLYWYQQILGQGPKLLIQFQNNGVVDDSQLPKDRFSAERLKGVDSTLKIQPAKLEDSAVYLCASSTRTSGEQFFGPGTRLTVL.

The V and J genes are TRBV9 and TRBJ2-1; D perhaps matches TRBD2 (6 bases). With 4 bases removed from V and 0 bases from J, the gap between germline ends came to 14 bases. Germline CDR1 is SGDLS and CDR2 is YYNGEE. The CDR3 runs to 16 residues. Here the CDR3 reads CASSPYSGGSYNEQFF. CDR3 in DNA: TGTGCCAGCAGCCCCTATTCCGGGGGCTCCTACAATGAGCAGTTCTTC.

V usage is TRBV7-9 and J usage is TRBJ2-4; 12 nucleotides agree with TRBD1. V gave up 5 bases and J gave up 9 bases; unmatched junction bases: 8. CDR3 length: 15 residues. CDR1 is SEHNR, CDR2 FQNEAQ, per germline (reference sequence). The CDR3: CASSGPGQGAGIQYF. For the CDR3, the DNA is TGTGCCAGCAGCGGTCCGGGACAGGGGGCTGGCATTCAGTACTTC. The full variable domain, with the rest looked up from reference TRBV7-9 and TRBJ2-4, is DTGVSQNPRHKITKRGQNVTFRCDPISEHNRLYWYRQTLGQGPEFLTYFQNEAQLEKSRLLSDRFSAERPKGSFSTLEIQRTEQGDSAMYLCASSGPGQGAGIQYFGAGTRLSVL.

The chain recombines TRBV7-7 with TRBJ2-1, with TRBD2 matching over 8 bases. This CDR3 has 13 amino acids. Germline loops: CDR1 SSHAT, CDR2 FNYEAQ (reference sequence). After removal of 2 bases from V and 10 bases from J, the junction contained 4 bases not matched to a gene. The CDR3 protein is CASSLKVAGEQFF. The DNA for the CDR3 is TGTGCCAGCAGCTTAAAGGTAGCGGGAGAGCAGTTCTTC.

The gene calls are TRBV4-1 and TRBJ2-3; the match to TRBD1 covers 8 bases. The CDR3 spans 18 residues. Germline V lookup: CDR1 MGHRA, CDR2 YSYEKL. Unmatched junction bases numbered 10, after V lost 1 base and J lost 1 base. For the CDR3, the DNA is TGCGCCAGCAGCCAAGGTATTACGGGACAGGCACGCACAGATACGCAGTATTTT. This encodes CASSQGITGQARTDTQYF.

CDR3 sequence: CASSSNYEQYF. In nucleotides, the CDR3 is TGTGCCAGCAGCTCAAATTACGAGCAGTACTTC. V is TRBV14 and J is TRBJ2-7, with no clear D. Trimming cost V 5 bases and J 4 bases, with 6 bases left between them. The CDR3 length is 11 residues. Germline lookup yields CDR1 SGHDN and CDR2 FVKESK.

Here the CDR3 reads CASSLRGLYNEQFF. In nucleotides, the CDR3 is TGTGCCAGCAGTTTAAGAGGACTATACAATGAGCAGTTCTTC. This chain uses TRBV27 with TRBJ2-1; the D gene is possibly TRBD2 (6 bases). CDR1 and CDR2 from the germline V gene are MNHEY and SMNVEV (reference sequence). Trimming took 2 bases from V and 4 from J, leaving 9 bases between them. This CDR3 has 14 amino acids.

CDR3 in amino acids: CASSYSGANTEAFF. CDR3 DNA sequence: TGTGCCAGCAGTTACTCAGGGGCTAACACTGAAGCTTTCTTT. V and J are TRBV6-6 and TRBJ1-1; D may be TRBD1 (5 bases). Germline V gene sequence: CDR1 MNHNY, CDR2 SVGAGI (reference sequence). There are 14 residues in the CDR3. The V and J ends lost 0 bases and 2 bases respectively, with 7 bases between them.

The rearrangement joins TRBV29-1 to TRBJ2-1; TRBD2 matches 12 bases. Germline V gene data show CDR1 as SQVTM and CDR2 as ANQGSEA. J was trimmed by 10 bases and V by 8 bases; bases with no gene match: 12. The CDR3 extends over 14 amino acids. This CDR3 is CSWVMTSGSYEQFF. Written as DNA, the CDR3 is TGCAGCTGGGTGATGACTAGCGGGAGTTACGAGCAGTTCTTC.

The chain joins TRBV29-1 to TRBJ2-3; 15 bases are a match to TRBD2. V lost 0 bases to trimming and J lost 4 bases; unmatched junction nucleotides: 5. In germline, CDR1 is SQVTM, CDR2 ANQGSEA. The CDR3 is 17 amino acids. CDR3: CSVEDWTSGRASDTQYF. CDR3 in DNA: TGCAGCGTTGAAGACTGGACTAGCGGGAGGGCCTCAGATACGCAGTATTTT.

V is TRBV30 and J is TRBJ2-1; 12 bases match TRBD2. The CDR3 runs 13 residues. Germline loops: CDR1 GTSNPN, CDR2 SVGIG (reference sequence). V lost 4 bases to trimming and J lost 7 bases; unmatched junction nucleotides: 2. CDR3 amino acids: CAWTSGRGNEQFF. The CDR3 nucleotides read TGTGCCTGGACTAGCGGGAGGGGGAATGAGCAGTTCTTC.

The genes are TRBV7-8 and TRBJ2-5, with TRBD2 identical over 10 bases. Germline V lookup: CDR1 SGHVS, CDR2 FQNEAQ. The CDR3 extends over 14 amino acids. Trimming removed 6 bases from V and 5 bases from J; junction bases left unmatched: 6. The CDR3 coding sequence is TGTGCCAGCAGGGATAGCGGGGGGAGGGAGACCCAGTACTTC. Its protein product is CASRDSGGRETQYF. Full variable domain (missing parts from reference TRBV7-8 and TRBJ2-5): GAGVSQSPRYKVAKRGQDVALRCDPISGHVSLFWYQQALGQGPEFLTYFQNEAQLDKSGLPSDRFFAERPEGSVSTLKIQRTQQEDSAVYLCASRDSGGRETQYFGPGTRLLVL.

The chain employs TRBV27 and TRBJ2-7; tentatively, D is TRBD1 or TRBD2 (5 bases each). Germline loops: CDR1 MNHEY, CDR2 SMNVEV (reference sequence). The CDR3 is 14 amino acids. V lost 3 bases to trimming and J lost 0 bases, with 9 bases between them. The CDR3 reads CASSFTGASYEQYF. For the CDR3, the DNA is TGTGCCAGCAGTTTTACCGGGGCCTCCTACGAGCAGTACTTC.

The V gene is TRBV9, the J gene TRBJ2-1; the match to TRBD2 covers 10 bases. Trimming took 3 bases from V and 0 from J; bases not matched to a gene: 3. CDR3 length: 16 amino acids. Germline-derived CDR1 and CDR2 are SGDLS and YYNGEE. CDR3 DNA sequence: TGTGCCAGCAGCGCACCTAGCGGGAGCTCCTACAATGAGCAGTTCTTC. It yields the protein CASSAPSGSSYNEQFF.

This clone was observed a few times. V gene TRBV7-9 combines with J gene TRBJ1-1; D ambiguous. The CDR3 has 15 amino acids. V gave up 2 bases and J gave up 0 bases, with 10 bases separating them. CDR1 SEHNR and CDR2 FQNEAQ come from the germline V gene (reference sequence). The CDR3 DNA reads TGTGCCAGCAGCTTACCCGACGTAGTGAACACTGAAGCTTTCTTT. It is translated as CASSLPDVVNTEAFF.

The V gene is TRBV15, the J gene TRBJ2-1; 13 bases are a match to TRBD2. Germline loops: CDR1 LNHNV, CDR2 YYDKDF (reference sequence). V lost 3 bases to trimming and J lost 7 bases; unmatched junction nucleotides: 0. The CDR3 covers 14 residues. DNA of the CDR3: TGTGCCACCAGCAGGACTAGCGGGAGGAATGAGCAGTTCTTC. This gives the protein CATSRTSGRNEQFF.

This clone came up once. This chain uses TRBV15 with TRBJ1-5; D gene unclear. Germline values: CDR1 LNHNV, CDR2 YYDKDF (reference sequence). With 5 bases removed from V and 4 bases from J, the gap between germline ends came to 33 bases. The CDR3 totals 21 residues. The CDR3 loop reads CATSGGPGDSQSLLRNQPQHF. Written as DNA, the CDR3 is TGTGCCACCAGCGGTGGACCCGGGGATTCACAGTCGCTCTTAAGGAATCAGCCCCAGCATTTT.

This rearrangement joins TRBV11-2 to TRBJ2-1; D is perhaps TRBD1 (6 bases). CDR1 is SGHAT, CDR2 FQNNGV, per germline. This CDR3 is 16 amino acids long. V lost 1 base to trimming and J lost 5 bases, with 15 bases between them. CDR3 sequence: CASSLGPGHRNNEQFF. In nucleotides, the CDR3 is TGTGCCAGCAGCTTAGGACCGGGACATCGCAACAATGAGCAGTTCTTC.

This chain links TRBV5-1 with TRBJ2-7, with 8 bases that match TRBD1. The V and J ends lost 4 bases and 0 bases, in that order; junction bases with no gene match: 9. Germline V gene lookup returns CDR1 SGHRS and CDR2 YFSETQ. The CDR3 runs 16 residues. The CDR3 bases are TGCGCCAGCAGCATGACAGGGGTCGGTAGCTCCTACGAGCAGTACTTC. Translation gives CASSMTGVGSSYEQYF.

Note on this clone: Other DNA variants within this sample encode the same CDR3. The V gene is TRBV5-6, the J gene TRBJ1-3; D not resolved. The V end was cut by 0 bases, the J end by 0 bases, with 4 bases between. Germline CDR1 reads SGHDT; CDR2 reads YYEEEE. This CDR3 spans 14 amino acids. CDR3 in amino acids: CASSLGNSGNTIYF. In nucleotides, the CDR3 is TGTGCCAGCAGCTTGGGTAACTCTGGAAACACCATATATTTT.